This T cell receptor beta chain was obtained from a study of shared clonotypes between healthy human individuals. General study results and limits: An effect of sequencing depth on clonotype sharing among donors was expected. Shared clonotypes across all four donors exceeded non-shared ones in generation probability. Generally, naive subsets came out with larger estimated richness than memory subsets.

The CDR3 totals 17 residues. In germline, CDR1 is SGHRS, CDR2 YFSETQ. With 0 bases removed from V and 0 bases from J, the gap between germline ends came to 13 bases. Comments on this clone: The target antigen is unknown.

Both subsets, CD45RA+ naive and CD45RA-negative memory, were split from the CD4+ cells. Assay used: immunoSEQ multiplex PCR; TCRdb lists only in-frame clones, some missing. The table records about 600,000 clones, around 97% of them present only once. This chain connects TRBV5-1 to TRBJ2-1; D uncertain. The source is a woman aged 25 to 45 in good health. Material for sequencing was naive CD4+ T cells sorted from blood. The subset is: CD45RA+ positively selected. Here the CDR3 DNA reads TGCGCCAGCAGCTTGGTTCGCGGCATTAGCTCCTACAATGAGCAGTTCTTC. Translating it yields CASSLVRGISSYNEQFF. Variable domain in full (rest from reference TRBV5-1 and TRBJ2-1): KAGVTQTPRYLIKTRGQQVTLSCSPISGHRSVSWYQQTPGQGLQFLFEYFSETQRNKGNFPGRFSGRQFSNSRSEMNVSTLELGDSALYLCASSLVRGISSYNEQFFGPGTRLTVL.